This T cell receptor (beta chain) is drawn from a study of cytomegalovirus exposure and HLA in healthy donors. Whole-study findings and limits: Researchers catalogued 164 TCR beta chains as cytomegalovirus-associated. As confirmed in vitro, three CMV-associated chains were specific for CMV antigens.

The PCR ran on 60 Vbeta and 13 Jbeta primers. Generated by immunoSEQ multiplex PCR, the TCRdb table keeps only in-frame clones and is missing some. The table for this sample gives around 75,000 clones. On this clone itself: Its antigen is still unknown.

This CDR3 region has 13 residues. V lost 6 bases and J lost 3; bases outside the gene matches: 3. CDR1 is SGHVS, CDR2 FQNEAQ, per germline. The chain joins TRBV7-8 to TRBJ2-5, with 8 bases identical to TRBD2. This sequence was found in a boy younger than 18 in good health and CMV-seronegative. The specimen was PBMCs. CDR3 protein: CASRRGGKETQYF. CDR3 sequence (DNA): TGTGCCAGCAGACGGGGGGGCAAAGAGACCCAGTACTTC.